This is a list of T cell receptor beta chains from one sample in a study of T-cell memory formation after mild COVID-19. MiXCR was run by TCRdb on the 5' RACE reads, yielding one entry per CDR3 protein. The sample has approximately 250,000 distinct CDR3 sequences, over 15% seen once. Input material: PBMCs or a T cell subset sorted from them (not recorded which). The receptor set was obtained from a man younger than 35 who had mild COVID-19 (a few samples of this study predate the infection). Cell type and time point are not known. CDR3s include the opening cysteine and the closing phenylalanine or tryptophan. A D gene is named only where the DNA matches it firmly. Expanded clones are given a class, and other clones once, few, many or no size at all.

j_call	v_call	d_call	clone_size	cdr3_length	cdr3_nt	cdr3_aa
TRBJ2-6	TRBV24-1	TRBD1	NA	16	TGTGCCACCAGTTCAGGGGGCGCGTTGGGGGCCAACGTCCTGACTTTC	CATSSGGALGANVLTF
TRBJ2-5	TRBV19	NA	many	15	TGTGCCATCTCACCGCCGGGGACTGTACGAGAGACCCAGTACTTC	CAISPPGTVRETQYF
TRBJ2-3	TRBV5-1	TRBD2	NA	15	TGCGCCAGCAGCCGGCGGGGGACTAGCCTGGATACGCAGTATTTT	CASSRRGTSLDTQYF
TRBJ2-3	TRBV3-1	NA	NA	12	TGTGCCAGCAGCCGGCGGACAGATACGCAGTATTTT	CASSRRTDTQYF
TRBJ2-1	TRBV12-3/TRBV12-4	NA	few	14	TGTGCCACCCACCCCGGGGGCCCCTACAATGAGCAGTTCTTC	CATHPGGPYNEQFF
TRBJ2-3	TRBV27	TRBD2	NA	14	TGTGCCAGCGCCAGACGGGAGGGGACAGATACGCAGTATTTT	CASARREGTDTQYF
TRBJ2-2	TRBV7-2	TRBD2	many	17	TGTGCCAGCAGCTTATGGGCGGGGGTTCCGAACACCGGGGAGCTGTTTTTT	CASSLWAGVPNTGELFF
TRBJ1-2	TRBV5-6	TRBD1	few	11	TGTGCCAGCGACAGGGGTTATGGCTACACCTTC	CASDRGYGYTF
TRBJ1-1	TRBV20-1	NA	NA	13	TGCAGTGCTGCCTACAAGCGAGTCGCTGAAGCTTTCTTT	CSAAYKRVAEAFF
TRBJ1-1	TRBV19	NA	NA	11	TGTGCCAGTAGGACCCAGGTGGAAGCTTTCTTT	CASRTQVEAFF
TRBJ2-3	TRBV7-9	NA	NA	16	TGTGCCAGCAGCTTAGTCCCCACTAGTTTCACAGATACGCAGTATTTT	CASSLVPTSFTDTQYF
TRBJ1-1	TRBV29-1	NA	few	12	TGCAGCGTTGGATCCGGGGGCGTGGAAGCTTTCTTT	CSVGSGGVEAFF
TRBJ1-3	TRBV20-1	TRBD1	NA	14	TGCAGTGCTAAGGACAGGTCATATGGAAACACCATATATTTT	CSAKDRSYGNTIYF
TRBJ1-2	TRBV4-3	NA	few	14	TGCGCCAGCAGCCAAGATTTGGGTCGGGGTGGCTACACCTTC	CASSQDLGRGGYTF
TRBJ2-7	TRBV10-3	NA	NA	14	TGTGCCATCAGTGATCGGGATCAAACCGGGGATCAGTACTTC	CAISDRDQTGDQYF
TRBJ1-6	TRBV5-6	NA	many	14	TGTGCCAGCAGCTACTTTAACAGAAGATCACCCCTCCACTTT	CASSYFNRRSPLHF
TRBJ1-1	TRBV20-1	NA	few	14	TGCAGTGCCCCAACAGGATTCGGAGCAACTGAAGCTTTCTTT	CSAPTGFGATEAFF
TRBJ2-7	TRBV5-5	NA	few	15	TGTGCCAGCAGCTTGGGACACATGTCCCTCTACGAGCAGTACTTC	CASSLGHMSLYEQYF
TRBJ2-6	TRBV5-4	TRBD1	NA	16	TGTGCCAGCAGCTGGGGGACAGGGGCTGGGGCCAACGTCCTGACTTTC	CASSWGTGAGANVLTF
TRBJ1-5	TRBV15	NA	NA	13	TGTGCCACCAGCAGCGTGAGCAATCAGCCCCAGCATTTT	CATSSVSNQPQHF
TRBJ2-7	TRBV7-2	NA	few	14	TGTGCCAGCAGCTTCGACGGGGGGCCTAACGAGCAGTACTTC	CASSFDGGPNEQYF
TRBJ1-1	TRBV9	NA	NA	12	TGTGCCAGCAGCGGGTTGCGCACTGAAGCTTTCTTT	CASSGLRTEAFF
TRBJ2-2	TRBV6-6	TRBD1	few	14	TGTGCCAGCAGTTACGGACAGGTGGGCGGGGAGCTGTTTTTT	CASSYGQVGGELFF
TRBJ2-5	TRBV7-2	TRBD2	few	16	TGTGCCAGCAGCTCTCTATTACTAGCGGACCAAGAGACCCAGTACTTC	CASSSLLLADQETQYF
TRBJ2-5	TRBV9	NA	many	15	TGTGCCAGCAGCGTAGACGGAGCTTCAGGGGAGACCCAGTACTTC	CASSVDGASGETQYF
TRBJ1-6	TRBV7-9	NA	NA	15	TGTGCCAGCACCAATAGCCGGGACTCCCCGTTGCCCCTCCACTTT	CASTNSRDSPLPLHF
TRBJ1-1	TRBV7-2	NA	few	14	TGTGCCAGCAGCTTAGTCTGGATGAACACTGAAGCTTTCTTT	CASSLVWMNTEAFF
TRBJ2-5	TRBV5-4	NA	NA	14	TGTGCCAGCAGCTGGGCCGGACGGGGAGAGACCCAGTACTTC	CASSWAGRGETQYF
TRBJ1-2	TRBV5-8	NA	few	13	TGTGCCAGCAGCTTTAACAGGGACTATGGCTACACCTTC	CASSFNRDYGYTF
TRBJ1-4	TRBV4-2	TRBD1	NA	15	TGTGCCAGCAGCCAGCCCGACAGGGGAGATGAAAAACTGTTTTTT	CASSQPDRGDEKLFF
TRBJ1-2	TRBV6-1	TRBD1	NA	18	TGTGCCAGCAGTGAAGCTAGGGGGCCCGGGGCGGCTAACTATGGCTACACCTTC	CASSEARGPGAANYGYTF
TRBJ2-1	TRBV7-3	TRBD2	NA	18	TGTGCCAGCAGCTTACTAGCGGGGGGTGCCGCGACCTACAATGAGCAGTTCTTC	CASSLLAGGAATYNEQFF
TRBJ1-2	TRBV21-1	NA	once	15	TGTGCCAGCAGCCTCCCCCCAGGGGCGGCCTATGGCTACACCTTC	CASSLPPGAAYGYTF
TRBJ1-1	TRBV20-1	NA	few	11	TGCAGTGCTAGAGGGGACACTGAAGCTTTCTTT	CSARGDTEAFF
TRBJ2-6	TRBV20-1	NA	few	14	TGCAGTGCACCCAACACTAGGGGGGCCAACGTCCTGACTTTC	CSAPNTRGANVLTF
TRBJ2-2	TRBV20-1	NA	once	13	TGCAGTGCCGGTCCCCCAGGGACCGGGGAGCTGTTTTTT	CSAGPPGTGELFF
TRBJ1-1	TRBV6-5	NA	few	13	TGTGCCAGCAGTTTCTATAGGGACACTGAAGCTTTCTTT	CASSFYRDTEAFF
TRBJ2-1	TRBV29-1	TRBD1	NA	12	TGCAGCGTCGGACAGGCGAGGGGTGGGCAGTTCTTC	CSVGQARGGQFF
TRBJ1-1	TRBV15	NA	NA	13	TGTGCCACCAGCCTATGGGAGAACACTGAAGCTTTCTTT	CATSLWENTEAFF
TRBJ2-1	TRBV24-1	TRBD2	NA	17	TGTGCCACCAGTGATCCCTTTCTAGCGGGGGCCTACAATGAGCAGTTCTTC	CATSDPFLAGAYNEQFF
TRBJ1-5	TRBV5-5	NA	NA	14	TGTGCCAGCTTATACCGGGACTCCCCCAGGCCCCAGCATTTT	CASLYRDSPRPQHF
TRBJ2-3	TRBV7-3	NA	few	13	TGTGCCAGCAGCCGGGGCATCACAGATACGCAGTATTTT	CASSRGITDTQYF
TRBJ2-5	TRBV3-1	NA	NA	12	TGTGCCAGCAGCCAAGTTTACGGGACCCAGTACTTC	CASSQVYGTQYF
TRBJ1-2	TRBV18	NA	many	15	TGTGCCAGCTCACCAGATGTGCCGTCCAACTATGGCTACACCTTC	CASSPDVPSNYGYTF
TRBJ2-1	TRBV20-1	TRBD2	NA	15	TGCAGTGCCAGTAGCGGGGAAAGCTCCTACAATGAGCAGTTCTTC	CSASSGESSYNEQFF
TRBJ2-1	TRBV5-1	TRBD2	few	16	TGCGCCAGCAGCTTGGAAGCGGGGGGATTCTACAATGAGCAGTTCTTC	CASSLEAGGFYNEQFF
TRBJ1-4	TRBV7-9	NA	few	14	TGTGCCAGCATACAGTCGGGGGGCCGTGAAAAACTGTTTTTT	CASIQSGGREKLFF